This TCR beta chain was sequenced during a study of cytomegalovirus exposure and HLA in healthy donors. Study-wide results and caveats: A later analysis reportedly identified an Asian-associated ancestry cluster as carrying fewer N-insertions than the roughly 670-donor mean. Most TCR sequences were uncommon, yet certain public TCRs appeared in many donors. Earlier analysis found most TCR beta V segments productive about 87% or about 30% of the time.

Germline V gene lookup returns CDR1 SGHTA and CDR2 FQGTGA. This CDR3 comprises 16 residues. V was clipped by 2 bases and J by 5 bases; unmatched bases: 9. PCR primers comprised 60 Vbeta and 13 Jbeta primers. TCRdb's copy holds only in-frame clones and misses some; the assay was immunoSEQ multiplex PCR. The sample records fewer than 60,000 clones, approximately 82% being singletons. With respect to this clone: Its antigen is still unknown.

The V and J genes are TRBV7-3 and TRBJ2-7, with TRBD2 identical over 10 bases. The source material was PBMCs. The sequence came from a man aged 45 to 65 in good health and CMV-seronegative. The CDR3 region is CASSLGISGGTNEQYF. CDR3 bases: TGTGCCAGCAGCTTAGGTATTAGCGGGGGGACGAACGAGCAGTACTTC. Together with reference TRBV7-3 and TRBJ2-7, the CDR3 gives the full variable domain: GAGVSQTPSNKVTEKGKYVELRCDPISGHTALYWYRQSLGQGPEFLIYFQGTGAADDSGLPNDRFFAVRPEGSVSTLKIQRTERGDSAVYLCASSLGISGGTNEQYFGPGTRLTVT.